These 3 T cell receptor beta chains came from one sample sequenced in a study of shared clonotypes between healthy human individuals. Profiled with immunoSEQ multiplex PCR; TCRdb holds only in-frame clones, not every one. Of some 500,000 clones listed, roughly 85% were seen once; the top ten hold around 12%. The sequenced sample was PBMCs. Receptor source: a woman in her forties in good health. Some clones in this sample may be carry-over from other donors' samples.

The rearrangement joins TRBV11-1 to TRBJ1-1; no reliable D call. The CDR3 loop spans 15 amino acids. Germline lookup yields CDR1 SGHAT and CDR2 FQDESV (reference sequence). With 1 base removed from V and 7 bases from J, the gap between germline ends came to 16 bases. The CDR3 DNA follows: TGTGCCAGCAGCTTAGGGAGGTGGCAAGAGGGTGAAGCTTTCTTT. This sequence encodes CASSLGRWQEGEAFF.

This clone was recorded at least ten times. The chain links TRBV28 to TRBJ1-2, with TRBD1 as a possible D gene (5 bases). The CDR3 loop spans 12 amino acids. The V gene lost 2 bases and the J gene lost 10 bases, with 11 bases spanning the gap. Per the germline V gene, CDR1 is MDHEN and CDR2 is SYDVKM. CDR3 residues: CASSLVAQDYTF. CDR3 nucleotides: TGTGCCAGCAGTTTAGTTGCACAGGACTACACCTTC.

The chain combines TRBV7-8 with TRBJ1-5; tentative D call: TRBD1 (6 bases). The CDR3 is made up of 16 amino acids. Deletions cut 2 bases from V and 4 bases from J, with 15 bases between. Germline CDR1 SGHVS, CDR2 FQNEAQ. For the CDR3, the DNA is TGTGCCAGCAGCTTAAGAGATGGGGGGCTAAATCAGCCCCAGCATTTT. Translation gives CASSLRDGGLNQPQHF.